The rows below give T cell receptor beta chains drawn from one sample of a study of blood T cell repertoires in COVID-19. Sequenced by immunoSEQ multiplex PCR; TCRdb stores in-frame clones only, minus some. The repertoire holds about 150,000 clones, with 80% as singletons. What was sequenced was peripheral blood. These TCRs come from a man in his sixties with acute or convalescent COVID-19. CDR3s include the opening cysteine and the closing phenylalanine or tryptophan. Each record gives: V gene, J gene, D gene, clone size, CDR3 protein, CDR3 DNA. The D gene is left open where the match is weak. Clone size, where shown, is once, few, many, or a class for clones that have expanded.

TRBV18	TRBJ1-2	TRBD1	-	CASSFLTGTDNYGYTF	TGTGCCAGCTCATTCCTTACCGGGACAGATAACTATGGCTACACCTTC
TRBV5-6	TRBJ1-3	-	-	CASSLVGRVSGNTIYF	TGTGCCAGCAGCTTGGTGGGCAGGGTCTCTGGAAACACCATATATTTT
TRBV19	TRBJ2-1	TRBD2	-	CASTSGLAYNEQFF	TGTGCCAGTACCTCGGGACTAGCCTACAATGAGCAGTTCTTC
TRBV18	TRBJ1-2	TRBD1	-	CASSPLGQGGENYGYTF	TGTGCCAGCTCACCCCTTGGACAGGGGGGCGAAAACTATGGCTACACCTTC
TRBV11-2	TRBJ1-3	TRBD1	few	CASSRTGGRGNTIYF	TGTGCCAGCAGCCGAACAGGGGGCCGAGGAAACACCATATATTTT
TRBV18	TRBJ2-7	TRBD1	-	CASSQGQGAGEQYF	TGTGCCAGCTCACAGGGACAGGGGGCGGGTGAGCAGTACTTC
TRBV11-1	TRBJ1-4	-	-	CAGHGQCNEKLFF	TGTGCCGGTCATGGACAGTGTAATGAAAAACTGTTTTTT
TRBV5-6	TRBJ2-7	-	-	CASSLAGGLEDEQYF	TGTGCCAGCAGCTTGGCCGGGGGGCTAGAGGACGAGCAGTACTTC
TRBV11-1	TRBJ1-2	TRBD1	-	CASSARQGRNYGYTF	TGTGCCAGCAGCGCCAGACAGGGGAGAAACTATGGCTACACCTTC
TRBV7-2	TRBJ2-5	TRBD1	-	CASSVDRGRGTQYF	TGTGCCAGCAGCGTGGACAGGGGGCGGGGGACCCAGTACTTC
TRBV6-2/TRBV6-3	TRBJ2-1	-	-	CASSYRQGPHEQFF	TGTGCCAGCAGTTACCGGCAGGGGCCACATGAGCAGTTCTTC
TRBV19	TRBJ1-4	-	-	CASSIRPDSLNEKLFF	TGTGCCAGTAGTATCCGACCGGACAGCCTTAATGAAAAACTGTTTTTT
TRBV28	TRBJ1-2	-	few	CASQMGGGGYGYTF	TGTGCCAGCCAGATGGGAGGGGGAGGCTATGGCTACACCTTC
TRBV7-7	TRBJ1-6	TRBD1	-	CASTRLGQGCSPLHF	TGTGCTAGCACCCGCTTAGGACAGGGATGTTCACCCCTCCACTTT
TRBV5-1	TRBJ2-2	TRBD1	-	CASSSSQGVGELFF	TGCGCCAGCAGTTCCTCACAGGGGGTCGGGGAGCTGTTTTTT
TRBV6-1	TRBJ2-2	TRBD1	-	CASSEPQGTGELFF	TGTGCCAGCAGTGAACCACAGGGGACCGGGGAGCTGTTTTTT
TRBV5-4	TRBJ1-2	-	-	CASSLWSGIFYGYTF	TGTGCCAGCAGCTTGTGGTCAGGGATCTTTTATGGCTACACCTTC
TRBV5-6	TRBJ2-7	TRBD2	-	CASSLRIAGGDSYEQYF	TGTGCCAGCAGCTTGAGAATAGCGGGAGGGGACTCCTACGAGCAGTACTTC
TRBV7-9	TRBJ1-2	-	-	CASSLVPGINYGYTF	TGTGCCAGCAGCTTAGTCCCAGGAATAAACTATGGCTACACCTTC
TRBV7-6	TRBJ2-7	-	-	CASSSLGGQYYEQYF	TGTGCCAGCAGCTCACTAGGCGGACAGTACTACGAGCAGTACTTC
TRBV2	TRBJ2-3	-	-	CASREAQNTDTQYF	TGTGCCAGCAGGGAAGCTCAGAACACAGATACGCAGTATTTT
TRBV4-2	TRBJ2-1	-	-	CASSLGGPGTEQFF	TGTGCCAGCAGCCTCGGGGGGCCGGGAACTGAGCAGTTCTTC
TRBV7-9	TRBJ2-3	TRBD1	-	CASSLTGDSTDTQYF	TGTGCCAGCAGCTTAACAGGGGATAGCACAGATACGCAGTATTTT
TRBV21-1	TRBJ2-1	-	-	CASSKYGSVNLSRTNEQFF	TGTGCCAGCAGCAAATACGGGTCGGTGAATCTCTCCCGAACAAATGAGCAGTTCTTC